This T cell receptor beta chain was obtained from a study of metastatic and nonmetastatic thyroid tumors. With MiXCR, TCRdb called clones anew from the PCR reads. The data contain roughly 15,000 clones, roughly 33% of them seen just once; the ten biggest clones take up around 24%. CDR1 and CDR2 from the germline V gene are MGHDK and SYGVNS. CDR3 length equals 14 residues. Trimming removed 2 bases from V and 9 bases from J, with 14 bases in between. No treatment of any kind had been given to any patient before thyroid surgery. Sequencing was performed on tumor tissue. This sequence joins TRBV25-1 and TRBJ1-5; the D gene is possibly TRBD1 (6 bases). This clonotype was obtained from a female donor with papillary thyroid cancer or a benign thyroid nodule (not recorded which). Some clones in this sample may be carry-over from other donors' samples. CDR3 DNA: TGTGCCAGCAGTGAAGGACAGACATTCTGGCCCCAGCATTTT. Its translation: CASSEGQTFWPQHF. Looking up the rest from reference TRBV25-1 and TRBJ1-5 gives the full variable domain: EADIYQTPRYLVIGTGKKITLECSQTMGHDKMYWYQQDPGMELHLIHYSYGVNSTEKGDLSSESTVSRIRTEHFPLTLESARPSHTSQYLCASSEGQTFWPQHFGDGTRLSIL.